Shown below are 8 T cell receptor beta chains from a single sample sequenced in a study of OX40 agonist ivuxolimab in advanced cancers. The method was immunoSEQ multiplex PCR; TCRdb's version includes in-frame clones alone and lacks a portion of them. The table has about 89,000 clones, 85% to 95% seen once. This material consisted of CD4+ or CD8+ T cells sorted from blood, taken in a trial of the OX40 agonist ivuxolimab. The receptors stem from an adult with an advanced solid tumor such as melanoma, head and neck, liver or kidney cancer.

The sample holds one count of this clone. CDR3 protein: CAISDTGQLNQPQHF. The CDR3 nucleotides read TGTGCCATCAGTGATACGGGACAGCTCAATCAGCCCCAGCATTTT. V and J are TRBV10-3 and TRBJ1-5; 7 nucleotides agree with TRBD1. CDR1 ENHRY and CDR2 SYGVKD come from the germline V gene. Losses at the gene ends were 3 bases for V and 3 bases for J; bases not matched to a gene: 5. This CDR3 is built from 15 residues.

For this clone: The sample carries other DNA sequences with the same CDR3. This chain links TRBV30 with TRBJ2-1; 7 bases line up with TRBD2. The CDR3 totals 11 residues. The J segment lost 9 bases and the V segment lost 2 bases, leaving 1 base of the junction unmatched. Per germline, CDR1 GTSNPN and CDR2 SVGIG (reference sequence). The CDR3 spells CAWSWGGEQFF. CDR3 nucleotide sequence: TGTGCCTGGAGTTGGGGGGGTGAGCAGTTCTTC. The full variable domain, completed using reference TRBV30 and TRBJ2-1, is SQTIHQWPATLVQPVGSPLSLECTVEGTSNPNLYWYRQAAGRGLQLLFYSVGIGQISSEVPQNLSASRPQDRQFILSSKKLLLSDSGFYLCAWSWGGEQFFGPGTRLTVL.

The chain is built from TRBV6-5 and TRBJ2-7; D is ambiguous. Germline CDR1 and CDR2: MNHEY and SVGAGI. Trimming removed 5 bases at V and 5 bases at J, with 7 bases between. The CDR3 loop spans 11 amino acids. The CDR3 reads CASSEFHEQYF. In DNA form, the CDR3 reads TGTGCCAGCAGTGAATTCCACGAGCAGTACTTC.

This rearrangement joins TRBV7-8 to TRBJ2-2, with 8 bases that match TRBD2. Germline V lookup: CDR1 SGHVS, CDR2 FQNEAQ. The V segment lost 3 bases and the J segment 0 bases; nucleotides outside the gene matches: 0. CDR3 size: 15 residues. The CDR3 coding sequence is TGTGCCAGCAGCTTGCGGGGGGCGAACACCGGGGAGCTGTTTTTT. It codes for CASSLRGANTGELFF.

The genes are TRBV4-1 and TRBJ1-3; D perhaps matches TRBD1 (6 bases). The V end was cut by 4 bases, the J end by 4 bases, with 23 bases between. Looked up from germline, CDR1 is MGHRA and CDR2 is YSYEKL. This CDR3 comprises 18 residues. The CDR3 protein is CASSRIPLGGASGNTIYF. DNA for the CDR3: TGCGCCAGCAGCCGGATCCCCCTGGGGGGCGCTTCGGGAAACACCATATATTTT.

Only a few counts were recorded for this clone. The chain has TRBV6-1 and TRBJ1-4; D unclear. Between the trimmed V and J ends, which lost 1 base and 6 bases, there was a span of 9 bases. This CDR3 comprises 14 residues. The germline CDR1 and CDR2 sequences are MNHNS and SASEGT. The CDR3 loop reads CASSEVRPDEKLFF. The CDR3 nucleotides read TGTGCCAGCAGTGAAGTCCGACCGGATGAAAAACTGTTTTTT.

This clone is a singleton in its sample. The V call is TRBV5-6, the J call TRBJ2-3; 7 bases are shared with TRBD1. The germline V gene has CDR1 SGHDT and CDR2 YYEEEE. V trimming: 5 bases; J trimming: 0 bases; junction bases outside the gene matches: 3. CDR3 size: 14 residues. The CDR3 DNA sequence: TGTGCCAGCAGGCCGGGACAGAGCACAGATACGCAGTATTTT. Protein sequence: CASRPGQSTDTQYF.

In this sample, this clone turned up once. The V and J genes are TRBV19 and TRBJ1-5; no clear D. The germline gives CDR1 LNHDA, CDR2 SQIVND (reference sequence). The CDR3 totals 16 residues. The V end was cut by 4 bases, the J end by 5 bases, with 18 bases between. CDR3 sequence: CASSTRPGSSDQPQHF. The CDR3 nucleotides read TGTGCCAGTAGTACCCGACCGGGTTCCAGCGATCAGCCCCAGCATTTT.